This entry is about one T cell receptor beta chain. TCRdb keeps only in-frame clones here, not all; method: immunoSEQ multiplex PCR. The sample gives 400,000 to 500,000 clones, 76% of which show up once; 10% to 15% is in the top ten. This CDR3 has 16 residues. The junction had 3 bases not matched to a gene; V was cut back by 0 bases and J by 0 bases. Germline lookup yields CDR1 MNHEY and CDR2 SVGAGI. The record originates from a study of shared clonotypes between healthy human individuals. Sequencing was performed on PBMCs. The V gene is TRBV6-5, the J gene TRBJ2-3; 7 bases line up with TRBD2. The TCR originated in a woman in her thirties or forties in good health. Some clones in this sample may be carry-over from other donors' samples. CDR3 sequence reads: CASSYSREVSTDTQYF. CDR3 DNA: TGTGCCAGCAGTTACTCCCGGGAGGTGAGCACAGATACGCAGTATTTT.